The entry that follows covers one T cell receptor beta chain sequence. Repertoires were generated with immunoSEQ multiplex PCR, while TCRdb's copy carries only in-frame clones and drops some. The sample holds hundreds of thousands of clones; more than 90% are singletons and the top ten take 2.6%. Enrolled through a virtual design, the participants were between roughly 18 and 90 years of age and came from around 25 US areas. Clinical history reported by participants formed the basis on which cohorts were assigned. Recovery among Cohort 3 donors was established by two negative PCRs, clearance, or symptom resolution. This record belongs to a study of blood T cell repertoires in COVID-19. The overall study: Sources were T cells, B-cell-depleted T cells, or PBMCs; the material itself was cDNA or gDNA.

Germline assignment: CDR1 MNHEY and CDR2 SVGAGI. Trimming removed 7 bases at V and 10 bases at J, with 22 bases between. CDR3 length equals 14 residues. The chain combines TRBV6-5 with TRBJ1-1, with a tentative D call TRBD1 (5 bases). This receptor was obtained from a man aged 55-75 years who had recovered from COVID-19. Sample: PBMCs or T cells enriched from blood (not recorded which). The DNA of the CDR3 is TGTGCCAGCAAAACAAGGGACTCCGGGCTAGTAGCTTTCTTT. Its translation: CASKTRDSGLVAFF.